One and the same sample provided the 9 T cell receptor beta chains below, sequenced in a study of low-dose radiotherapy and immunotherapy resistance in tumors. Sample time point: before trial treatment. Covering alpha and beta chains, TRAV- and TRBV-specific primers were used for the first-strand cDNA. Using a constant-region primer together with a V-primer adapter, TCRs were subjected to 20 PCR cycles of amplification. Using its own MiXCR run on the reads, TCRdb lists one record per CDR3 protein. The sample lists 80,000 to 95,000 distinct CDR3 sequences; 9.4% were seen once. Sample: PBMCs, taken before treatment. All receptors come from a male donor with prostate cancer.

This clonotype came up many times. The DNA for the CDR3 is TGTGCCAGCAGGTTAGCGGGAGGGACTGGAGAGCAGTATTTT. This codes for CASRLAGGTGEQYF. The chain carries TRBV28 and TRBJ2-3; 11 bases are a match to TRBD2. V lost 6 bases to trimming and J lost 11 bases; unmatched junction nucleotides: 10. The CDR3 length is 14 residues. Germline V gene data show CDR1 as MDHEN and CDR2 as SYDVKM.

This clonotype was counted many times. This chain connects TRBV28 to TRBJ2-1; D ambiguous. Trimming stripped 8 bases from V and 7 bases from J, with 12 bases between. The CDR3 consists of 12 residues. Germline V gene data show CDR1 as MDHEN and CDR2 as SYDVKM. The CDR3 is CASPSATNEQFF. CDR3 nucleotide sequence: TGTGCCAGCCCCAGCGCGACAAATGAGCAGTTCTTC.

The rearrangement links TRBV5-1 to TRBJ2-1, with TRBD1 identical over 8 bases. Germline V lookup: CDR1 SGHRS, CDR2 YFSETQ. J lost 9 bases, V lost 4 bases, and 12 bases had no gene match. This CDR3 has 15 residues. The CDR3 reads CASSQTGDRRGEQFF. Here the CDR3 DNA reads TGCGCCAGCAGCCAGACAGGGGATCGTAGAGGTGAGCAGTTCTTC.

This clonotype was observed many times. The chain recombines TRBV19 with TRBJ1-1; D not certain. Germline V CDR1 and CDR2: LNHDA, SQIVND (reference sequence). The V end lost 4 bases, the J end lost 0 bases, and 6 bases lay between the germline ends. This CDR3 has 13 residues. The CDR3 DNA sequence: TGTGCCAGTAGTAAAGGGTTGAACACTGAAGCTTTCTTT. As protein: CASSKGLNTEAFF.

This clonotype was seen at least ten times. J is TRBJ2-1 and V is TRBV20-1, with a tentative D call TRBD2 (7 bases). Germline V CDR1 and CDR2: DFQATT, SNEGSKA (reference sequence). The CDR3 spans 14 residues. Trimming shortened V by 1 base and J by 7 bases, and 14 bases separated the two germline ends. The CDR3 DNA reads TGCAGTGCTAGAGGAGGGGGAGGGTTAAATGAGCAGTTCTTC. It translates to CSARGGGGLNEQFF.

This clonotype was seen more than once but under ten times. The CDR3 nucleotides are TGTGCCAGCTCACAAATACACGTAGGTGAGCAGTTCTTC. Its translation is CASSQIHVGEQFF. The chain combines TRBV18 with TRBJ2-1, with unresolved D. The CDR3 consists of 13 residues. V lost 4 bases and J lost 9, with 13 bases in between. In germline, CDR1 is KGHSH, CDR2 LQKENI. Drawing the rest from reference TRBV18 and TRBJ2-1, the complete variable domain is NAGVMQNPRHLVRRRGQEARLRCSPMKGHSHVYWYRQLPEEGLKFMVYLQKENIIDESGMPKERFSAEFPKEGPSILRIQQVVRGDSAAYFCASSQIHVGEQFFGPGTRLTVL.

The rearrangement links TRBV5-6 to TRBJ1-1, with D possibly being TRBD1 (5 bases). The germline CDR1 and CDR2 sequences are SGHDT and YYEEEE. Trimming cost V 4 bases and J 0 bases, with 10 bases left between them. The CDR3 runs to 14 residues. CDR3 sequence: CASSGGTVNTEAFF. The CDR3 DNA reads TGTGCCAGCAGCGGAGGGACGGTGAACACTGAAGCTTTCTTT.

This clonotype was recorded at least ten times. The chain has TRBV28 and TRBJ2-1, with D hard to call. This CDR3 is built from 14 residues. V shed 6 bases and J shed 1 base, with 10 bases lying between them. Germline CDR1 and CDR2: MDHEN and SYDVKM. The CDR3 reads CASSPMSSYNEQFF. DNA of the CDR3: TGTGCCAGCAGCCCTATGTCTTCCTACAATGAGCAGTTCTTC.

On this clonotype: A far bigger clonotype differs at one base, so this is likely a read error. The chain employs TRBV26 and TRBJ2-7; the tabulated D call, TRBD1, remains unverified against the DNA. TRBV26 is a recognized pseudogene. The CDR3 length is 12 residues. Written as DNA, the CDR3 is TGTGTCAGCGCCCTGGGAGACTACGAGCAGTACTTC. It translates to CVSALGDYEQYF.